This T cell receptor (beta chain) was sequenced during a study of shared clonotypes between healthy human individuals. Study conclusions and caveats: Sampling used blood alone; tissue repertoires probably differ.

As for this clone: Its cognate antigen is unknown.

Each sample came from a Caucasian adult donor living in Nashville, Tennessee. Splitting of CD4+ cells produced CD45RA+ naive and CD45RA-negative memory subsets. Germline V CDR1 and CDR2: MGHRA, YSYEKL. V was pared by 4 bases and J by 5 bases, with 13 bases of the junction left unmatched. CDR3 length equals 16 residues. The data were produced by immunoSEQ multiplex PCR, yet TCRdb's version contains in-frame clones alone and is incomplete. The data show 2 million to 2.5 million clones, about 92% seen once. Sequencing was done on a sample of naive CD4+ T cells from PBMCs. Subset specified: CD45RA+ positively selected. V is TRBV4-1 and J is TRBJ2-5; TRBD1 aligns across 7 bases. The clonotype comes from a young man in good health. Some clones in this sample may be carry-over from other donors' samples. The CDR3 reads CASSRETGALSETQYF. The CDR3 coding sequence is TGCGCCAGCAGCCGAGAAACAGGGGCCTTATCTGAGACCCAGTACTTC.